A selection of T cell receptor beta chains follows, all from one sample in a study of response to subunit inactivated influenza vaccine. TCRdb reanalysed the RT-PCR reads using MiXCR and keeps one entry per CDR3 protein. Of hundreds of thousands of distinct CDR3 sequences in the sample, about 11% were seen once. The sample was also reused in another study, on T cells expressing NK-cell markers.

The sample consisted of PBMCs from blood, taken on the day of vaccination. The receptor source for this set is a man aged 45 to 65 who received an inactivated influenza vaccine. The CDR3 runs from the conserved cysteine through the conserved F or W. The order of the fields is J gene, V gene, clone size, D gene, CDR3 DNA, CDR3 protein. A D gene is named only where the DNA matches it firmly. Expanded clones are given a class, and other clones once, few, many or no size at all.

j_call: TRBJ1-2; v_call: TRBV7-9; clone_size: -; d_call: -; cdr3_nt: TGTGCCACACCGGGGGAGGGCCCCCCCCGTTATTATGGCTACACCTTC; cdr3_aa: CATPGEGPPRYYGYTF
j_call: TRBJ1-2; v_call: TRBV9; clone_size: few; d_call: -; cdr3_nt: TGTGCCAGCAGCCCCCCAAGCTATGGCTACACCTTC; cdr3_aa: CASSPPSYGYTF
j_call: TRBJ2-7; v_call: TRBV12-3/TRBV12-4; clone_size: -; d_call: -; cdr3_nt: TGTGCCAGCAGTTTAGCTGACCACGAGCAGTACTTC; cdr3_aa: CASSLADHEQYF
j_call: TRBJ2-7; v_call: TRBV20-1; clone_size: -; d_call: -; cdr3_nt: TGCAGTGCTAGTTTTCGAGGGATCTCCTACGAGCAGTACTTC; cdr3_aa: CSASFRGISYEQYF
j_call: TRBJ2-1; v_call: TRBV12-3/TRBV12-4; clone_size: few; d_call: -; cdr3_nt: TGTGCCAGCAGCCCCGGTTGGCAGCTCTCTTACAATGAGCAGTTCTTC; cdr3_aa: CASSPGWQLSYNEQFF
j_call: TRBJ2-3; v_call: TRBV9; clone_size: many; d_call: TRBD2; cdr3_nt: TGTGCCAGCAGCGCTAGCGGGAGGAGCACAGATACGCAGTATTTT; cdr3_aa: CASSASGRSTDTQYF
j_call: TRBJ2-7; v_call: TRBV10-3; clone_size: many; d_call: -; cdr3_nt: TGTGCCATCGGGGCTACCTCCTACGAGCAGTACTTC; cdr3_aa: CAIGATSYEQYF
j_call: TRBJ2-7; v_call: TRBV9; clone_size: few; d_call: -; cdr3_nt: TGTGCCAGCAGCGCGGACTTTTCTAGCGAGCAGTACTTC; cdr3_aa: CASSADFSSEQYF
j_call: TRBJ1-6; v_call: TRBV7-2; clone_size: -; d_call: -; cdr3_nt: TGTGCCAGCAGCTTAGTTTCAGGTTATAATTCACCCCTCCACTTT; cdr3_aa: CASSLVSGYNSPLHF
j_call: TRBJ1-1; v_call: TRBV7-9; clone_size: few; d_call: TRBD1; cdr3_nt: TGTGCCAGCAGCACTACAGGGGGGGGCACTGAAGCTTTCTTT; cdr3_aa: CASSTTGGGTEAFF
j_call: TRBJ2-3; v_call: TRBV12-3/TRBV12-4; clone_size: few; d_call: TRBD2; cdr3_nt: TGTGCCAGCAGAACGGCTAGACTAGCGGGAGTTGGAGATACGCAGTATTTT; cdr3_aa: CASRTARLAGVGDTQYF
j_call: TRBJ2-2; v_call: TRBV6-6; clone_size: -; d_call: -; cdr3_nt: TGTGCCAGCACTCCGGGAGGGGAGCTGTTTTTT; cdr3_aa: CASTPGGELFF
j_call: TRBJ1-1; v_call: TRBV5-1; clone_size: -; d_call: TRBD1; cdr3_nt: TGCGCCAGCAGCGCAGCAACAGGGGGCAACACTGAAGCTTTCTTT; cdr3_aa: CASSAATGGNTEAFF
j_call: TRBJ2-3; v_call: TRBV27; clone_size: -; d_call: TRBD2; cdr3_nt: TGTGCCAGCACCCTACTAGCGGGAGGGCCCCCAGATACGCAGTATTTT; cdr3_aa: CASTLLAGGPPDTQYF
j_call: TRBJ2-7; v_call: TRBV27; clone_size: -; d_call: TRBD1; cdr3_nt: TGTGCCAGCAGTCCAAACCCGACAGGGATGTACGAGCAGTACTTC; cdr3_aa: CASSPNPTGMYEQYF
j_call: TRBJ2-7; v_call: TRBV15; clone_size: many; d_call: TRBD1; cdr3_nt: TGTGCCACCAGCAGAGGGACAGGGCCCTACGAGCAGTACTTC; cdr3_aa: CATSRGTGPYEQYF
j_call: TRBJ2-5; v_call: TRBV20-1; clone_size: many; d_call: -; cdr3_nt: TGCAGTGCCCTGGGACCATCGACCCAGTACTTC; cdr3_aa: CSALGPSTQYF
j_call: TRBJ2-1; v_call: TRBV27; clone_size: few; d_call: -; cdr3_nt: TGTGCCAGCAGTTTATCTGGGATCCCGGGGCAGCAGTTCTTC; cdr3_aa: CASSLSGIPGQQFF
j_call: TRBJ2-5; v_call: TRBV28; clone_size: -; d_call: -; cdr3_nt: TGTGCCAGCAGTTCCGGAGGTCAGGGTGTGGAGACCCAGTACTTC; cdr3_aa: CASSSGGQGVETQYF
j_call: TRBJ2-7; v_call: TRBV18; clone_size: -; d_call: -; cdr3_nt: TGTGCCAGCTCACCACCGTCAGGGCCCTACGAGCAGTACTTC; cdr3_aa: CASSPPSGPYEQYF
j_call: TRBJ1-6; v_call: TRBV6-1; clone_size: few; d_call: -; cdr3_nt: TGTGCCAGCAGTGAAAACACGGGGTTTTCACCCCTCCACTTT; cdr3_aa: CASSENTGFSPLHF
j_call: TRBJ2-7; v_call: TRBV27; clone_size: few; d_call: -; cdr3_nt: TGTGCCAGCAGTCTTCGACCCGTGGGGGGCTACGAGCAGTACTTC; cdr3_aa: CASSLRPVGGYEQYF
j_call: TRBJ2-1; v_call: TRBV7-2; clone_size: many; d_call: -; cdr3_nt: TGTGCCAGCAGCCGGACCTCTTACAATGAGCAGTTCTTC; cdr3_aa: CASSRTSYNEQFF
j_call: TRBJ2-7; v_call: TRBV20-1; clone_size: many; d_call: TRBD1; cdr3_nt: TGCAGTGCCCTCCGAAGGGTCAGGGGGTTATCCTACGAGCAGTACTTC; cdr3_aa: CSALRRVRGLSYEQYF
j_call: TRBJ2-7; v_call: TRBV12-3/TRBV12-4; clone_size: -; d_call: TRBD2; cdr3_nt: TGTGCCAGCAGTTTAGGGCTAGCGGGGCTCCGAGAGCAGTACTTC; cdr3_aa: CASSLGLAGLREQYF
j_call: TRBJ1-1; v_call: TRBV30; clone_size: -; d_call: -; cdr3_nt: TGTGCCTGGAGTGTAATCAGGGGACTCCTGAACACTGAAGCTTTCTTT; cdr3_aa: CAWSVIRGLLNTEAFF
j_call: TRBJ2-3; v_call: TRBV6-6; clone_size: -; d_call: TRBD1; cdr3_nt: TGTGCCAGCAGAGACAGGGGGCCAGATACGCAGTATTTT; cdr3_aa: CASRDRGPDTQYF
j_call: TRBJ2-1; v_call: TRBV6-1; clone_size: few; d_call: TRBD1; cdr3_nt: TGTGCCAGCAGTCGCCGCGACGGGACAGGGTCATATGAGCAGTTCTTC; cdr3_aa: CASSRRDGTGSYEQFF
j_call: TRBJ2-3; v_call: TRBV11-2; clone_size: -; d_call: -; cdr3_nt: TGTGCCAGCAGCTTAGAGGCTAGGAACACAGATACGCAGTATTTT; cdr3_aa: CASSLEARNTDTQYF
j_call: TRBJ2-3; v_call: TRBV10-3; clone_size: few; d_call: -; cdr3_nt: TGTGCCATCAGCTCCGGACCAATGACCGAGGATACGCAGTATTTT; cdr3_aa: CAISSGPMTEDTQYF
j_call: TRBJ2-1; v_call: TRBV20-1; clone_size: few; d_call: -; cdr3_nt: TGCAGTGCTAGCGCCTCGACCTACAATGAGCAGTTCTTC; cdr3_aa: CSASASTYNEQFF
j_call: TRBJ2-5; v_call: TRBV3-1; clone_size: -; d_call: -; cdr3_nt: TGTGCCAGCAGCCAAGGTACCCAAGAGACCCAGTACTTC; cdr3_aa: CASSQGTQETQYF
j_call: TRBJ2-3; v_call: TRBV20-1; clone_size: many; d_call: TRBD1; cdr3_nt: TGCAGTGCTAGAGATCATAGACAGGGGTTAGATACGCAGTATTTT; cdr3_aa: CSARDHRQGLDTQYF